These 12 T cell receptor beta chains were all obtained from the same sample, sequenced in a study of cytomegalovirus exposure and HLA in healthy donors. PCR involved 60 Vbeta and 13 Jbeta primers. Data came from immunoSEQ multiplex PCR; TCRdb stores just in-frame clones and leaves some out. The repertoire consists of 170,000 or so clones, with around 83% occurring once and the leading ten covering around 1.6%. Input material: PBMCs. The receptors were gathered from a man aged 50 to 60 in good health and CMV-seronegative.

The rearrangement links TRBV6-1 to TRBJ1-2, with a weak D call TRBD1 (6 bases). CDR1 MNHNS and CDR2 SASEGT come from the germline V gene. This CDR3 has 12 residues. V dropped 6 bases and J dropped 7 bases, with 12 bases sitting between them. The CDR3 DNA follows: TGTGCCAGCAGGGCGCAGGGGCCTGGCTACACCTTC. This translates into CASRAQGPGYTF.

V usage is TRBV7-9 and J usage is TRBJ1-3; TRBD1 matches at 10 bases. The germline V gene encodes CDR1 SEHNR and CDR2 FQNEAQ (reference sequence). V trimming: 7 bases; J trimming: 1 base; junction bases outside the gene matches: 10. The CDR3 runs to 17 residues. In nucleotides, the CDR3 is TGTGCCAGCACCCTGACAGGGGGCGGCCGATCTGGAAACACCATATATTTT. Its translation is CASTLTGGGRSGNTIYF. Full variable domain (outside the CDR3, taken from reference TRBV7-9 and TRBJ1-3): DTGVSQNPRHKITKRGQNVTFRCDPISEHNRLYWYRQTLGQGPEFLTYFQNEAQLEKSRLLSDRFSAERPKGSFSTLEIQRTEQGDSAMYLCASTLTGGGRSGNTIYFGEGSWLTVV.

CDR3 nucleotide sequence: TGTGCCTGGGGGACAGGGGGAAGGGAAAAACTGTTTTTT. Encoded protein: CAWGTGGREKLFF. This chain connects TRBV30 to TRBJ1-4; 11 positions match TRBD1. The CDR3 covers 13 residues. Losses at the gene ends were 5 bases for V and 8 bases for J; bases not matched to a gene: 4. CDR1 GTSNPN and CDR2 SVGIG come from the germline V gene (reference sequence).

The sample holds a few counts of this clone. The chain couples TRBV6-6 to TRBJ1-4; 8 bases match TRBD1. The CDR3 contains 14 residues. Germline V gives CDR1 MNHNY, CDR2 SVGAGI (reference sequence). V was clipped by 6 bases and J by 7 bases; unmatched bases: 7. CDR3 nucleotide sequence: TGTGCCAGCAGGGACAGGGCAGGCGGTGAAAAACTGTTTTTT. Translating it yields CASRDRAGGEKLFF.

The chain recombines TRBV7-3 with TRBJ2-5; no firm D call. With the DNA end fitting TRBJ2-7 better, the J assignment may be wrong. This CDR3 region has 13 residues. CDR1 SGHTA and CDR2 FQGTGA come from the germline V gene. CDR3 in amino acids: CASSFLPSYEQYF. CDR3 bases: TGTGCCAGCAGCTTCTTACCCTCCTACGAGCAGTACTTC.

The chain uses TRBV11-2 and TRBJ2-3; 7 bases line up with TRBD2. The CDR3 is 15 residues long. Germline V CDR1 and CDR2: SGHAT, FQNNGV. Losses at the gene ends were 1 base for V and 0 bases for J; bases not matched to a gene: 1. The CDR3 region is CASSLVTSSTDTQYF. The CDR3 nucleotides read TGTGCCAGCAGCTTAGTGACTAGCAGCACAGATACGCAGTATTTT.

This chain links TRBV2 with TRBJ2-5; 11 bases line up with TRBD2. V lost 6 bases to trimming and J lost 1 base; unmatched junction nucleotides: 4. CDR1 is SNHLY and CDR2 is FYNNEI in the germline V gene. The CDR3 extends over 15 amino acids. The DNA of the CDR3 is TGTGCCAGCAGCGAACTAGCGGGGGTCCAAGAGACCCAGTACTTC. It specifies CASSELAGVQETQYF.

CDR3 in amino acids: CATASGGPPGDTQYF. CDR3 in DNA: TGTGCCACCGCTAGCGGGGGGCCTCCCGGAGATACGCAGTATTTT. The chain is built from TRBV27 and TRBJ2-3; 11 bases map to TRBD2. The V and J ends lost 10 bases and 5 bases, in that order; junction bases with no gene match: 11. The CDR3 loop spans 15 amino acids. Per germline, CDR1 MNHEY and CDR2 SMNVEV (reference sequence).

The chain recombines TRBV7-2 with TRBJ2-1; no firm D call. With 0 bases removed from V and 6 bases from J, the gap between germline ends came to 9 bases. Germline V gene lookup returns CDR1 SGHTA and CDR2 FQGNSA. The CDR3 contains 14 residues. CDR3 nucleotide sequence: TGTGCCAGCAGCTTAGCCCAACAGATCAATGAGCAGTTCTTC. This encodes CASSLAQQINEQFF.

This sequence joins TRBV7-2 and TRBJ2-3; 7 positions agree with TRBD1. Germline V gene data show CDR1 as SGHTA and CDR2 as FQGNSA. J gave up 5 bases and V 5 bases, and 10 bases lay outside the gene matches. The CDR3 totals 15 residues. CDR3 amino acids: CASSLQGSRGDTQYF. The CDR3, as DNA: TGTGCCAGCAGCCTACAGGGGTCTAGGGGAGATACGCAGTATTTT.

This clone appeared a few times. The chain is built from TRBV18 and TRBJ1-4; D is perhaps TRBD1 (5 bases). V was cut by 2 bases and J by 7 bases, with 8 bases left in between. The CDR3 covers 13 residues. Germline V gives CDR1 KGHSH, CDR2 LQKENI. DNA of the CDR3: TGTGCCAGCTCACCATGGCAGGGTGAAAAACTGTTTTTT. Translating it yields CASSPWQGEKLFF.

CDR3 amino acids: CASSESGSNTGNTIYF. The CDR3 coding sequence is TGTGCCAGCAGTGAGTCCGGGAGCAATACTGGAAACACCATATATTTT. V gene TRBV6-1 combines with J gene TRBJ1-3; D not resolved. Per the germline V gene, CDR1 is MNHNS and CDR2 is SASEGT. This CDR3 is built from 16 residues. V lost 3 bases and J 2 bases, leaving 14 bases between the germline ends.